The entry below describes one T cell receptor (beta chain). Its antigen remains unidentified. Germline V gives CDR1 MNHEY, CDR2 SMNVEV (reference sequence). After removal of 2 bases from V and 4 bases from J, the junction contained 2 bases not matched to a gene. The CDR3 totals 14 residues. This entry belongs to a study of cytomegalovirus exposure and HLA in healthy donors. This table comes from immunoSEQ multiplex PCR, and its TCRdb copy is limited to in-frame clones, with some not included. The sample consists of 140,000 to 150,000 clones, approximately 90% of them appearing once. Overall study findings and caveats: It was approximately 150 TCR beta chains that were listed as cytomegalovirus-associated.

The sample was PBMCs. This receptor was taken from a man aged 18-30 years in good health and CMV-seronegative. The rearrangement links TRBV27 to TRBJ2-1; 7 nucleotides line up with TRBD2. CDR3 loop: CASSLTGGYNEQFF. DNA of the CDR3: TGTGCCAGCAGTTTAACGGGAGGATACAATGAGCAGTTCTTC.